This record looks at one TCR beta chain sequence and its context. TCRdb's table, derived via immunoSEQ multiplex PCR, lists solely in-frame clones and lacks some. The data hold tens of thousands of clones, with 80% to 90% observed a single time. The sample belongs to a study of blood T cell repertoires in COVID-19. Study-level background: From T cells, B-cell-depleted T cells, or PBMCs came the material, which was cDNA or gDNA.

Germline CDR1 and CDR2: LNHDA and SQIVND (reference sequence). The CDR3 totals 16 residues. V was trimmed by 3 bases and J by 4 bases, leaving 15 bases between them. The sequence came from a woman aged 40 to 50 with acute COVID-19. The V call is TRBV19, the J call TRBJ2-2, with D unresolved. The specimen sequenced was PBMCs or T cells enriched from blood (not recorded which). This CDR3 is CASSITSVSGTGELFF. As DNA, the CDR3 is TGTGCCAGTAGTATCACCTCAGTCTCGGGCACCGGGGAGCTGTTTTTT.